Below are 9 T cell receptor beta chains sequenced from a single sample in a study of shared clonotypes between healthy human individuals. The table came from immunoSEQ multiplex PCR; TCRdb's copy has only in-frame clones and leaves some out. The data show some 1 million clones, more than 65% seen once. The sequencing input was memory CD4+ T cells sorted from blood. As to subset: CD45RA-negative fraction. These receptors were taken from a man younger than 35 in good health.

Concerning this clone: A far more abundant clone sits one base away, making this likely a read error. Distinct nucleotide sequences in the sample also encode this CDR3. This CDR3 reads CASSLLGTDTQYF. The CDR3 nucleotides are TGTGCCAGCAGCTTACTGGGTACAGATACGCAGTATTTT. This chain links TRBV7-9 with TRBJ2-3; D remains unclear. This CDR3 is 13 amino acids long. The germline V gene encodes CDR1 SEHNR and CDR2 FQNEAQ (reference sequence). V lost 2 bases and J lost 3, with 6 bases in between. Using reference TRBV7-9 and TRBJ2-3 for the parts outside the CDR3, the full variable domain is DTGVSQNPRHKITKRGQNVTFRCDPISEHNRLYWYRQTLGQGPEFLTYFQNEAQLEKSRLLSDRFSAERPKGSFSTLEIQRTEQGDSAMYLCASSLLGTDTQYFGPGTRLTVL.

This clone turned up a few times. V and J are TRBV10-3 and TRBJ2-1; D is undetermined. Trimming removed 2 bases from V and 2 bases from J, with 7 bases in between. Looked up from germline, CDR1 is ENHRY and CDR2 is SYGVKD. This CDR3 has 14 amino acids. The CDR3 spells CAISEPETYNEQFF. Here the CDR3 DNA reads TGTGCCATCAGTGAGCCAGAAACCTACAATGAGCAGTTCTTC.

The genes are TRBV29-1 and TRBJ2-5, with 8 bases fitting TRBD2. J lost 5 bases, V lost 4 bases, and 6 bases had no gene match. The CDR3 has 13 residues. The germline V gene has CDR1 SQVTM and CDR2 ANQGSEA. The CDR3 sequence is CSVGAGGRETQYF. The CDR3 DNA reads TGCAGCGTTGGGGCGGGAGGCCGGGAGACCCAGTACTTC.

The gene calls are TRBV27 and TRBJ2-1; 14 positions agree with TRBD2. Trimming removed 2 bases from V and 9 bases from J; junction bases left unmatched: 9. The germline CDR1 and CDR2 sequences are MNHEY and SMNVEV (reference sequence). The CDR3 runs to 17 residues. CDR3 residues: CASSLPGTSGRMSEQFF. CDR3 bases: TGTGCCAGCAGTTTACCGGGGACTAGCGGGAGAATGAGTGAGCAGTTCTTC.

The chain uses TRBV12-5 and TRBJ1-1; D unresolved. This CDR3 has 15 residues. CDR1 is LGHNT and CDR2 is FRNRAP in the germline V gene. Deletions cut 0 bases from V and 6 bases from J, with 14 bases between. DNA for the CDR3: TGTGCTAGTGGTTTGGTAATAGGCCTCCTATCTGAAGCTTTCTTT. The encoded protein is CASGLVIGLLSEAFF.

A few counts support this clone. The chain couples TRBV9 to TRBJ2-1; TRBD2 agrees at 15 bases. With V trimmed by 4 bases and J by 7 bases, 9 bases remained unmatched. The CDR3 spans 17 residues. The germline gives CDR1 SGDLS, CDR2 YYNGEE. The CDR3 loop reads CASSKGLAGGPRNEQFF. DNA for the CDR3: TGTGCCAGCAGCAAAGGACTAGCGGGGGGGCCGAGGAATGAGCAGTTCTTC.

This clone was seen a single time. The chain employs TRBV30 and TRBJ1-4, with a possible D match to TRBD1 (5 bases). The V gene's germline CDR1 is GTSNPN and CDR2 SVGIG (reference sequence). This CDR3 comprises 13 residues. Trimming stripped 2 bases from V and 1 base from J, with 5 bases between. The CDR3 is CAWSQGTNEKLFF. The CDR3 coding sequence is TGTGCCTGGAGTCAGGGAACTAATGAAAAACTGTTTTTT.

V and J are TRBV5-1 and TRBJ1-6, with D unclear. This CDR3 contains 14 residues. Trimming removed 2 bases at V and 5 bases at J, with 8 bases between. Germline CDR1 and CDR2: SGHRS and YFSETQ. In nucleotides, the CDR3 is TGCGCCAGCAGCTTCGACCCCAATAATTCACCCCTCCACTTT. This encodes CASSFDPNNSPLHF.

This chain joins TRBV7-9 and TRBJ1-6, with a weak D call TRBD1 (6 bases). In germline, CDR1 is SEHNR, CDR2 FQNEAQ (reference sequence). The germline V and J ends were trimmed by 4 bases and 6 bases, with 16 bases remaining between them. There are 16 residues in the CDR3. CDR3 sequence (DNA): TGTGCCAGCAGCTACACCGGCAGGACAGCTAATTCACCCCTCCACTTT. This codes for CASSYTGRTANSPLHF.